This entry lists 3 T cell receptor beta chains sequenced from one sample in a study of cytomegalovirus exposure and HLA in healthy donors. The PCR had 60 Vbeta and 13 Jbeta primers. The assay was immunoSEQ multiplex PCR, and TCRdb's table has in-frame clones only and misses some. The sample lists about 92,000 clones; 65% to 80% were seen once. Sequences were obtained from PBMCs. The receptors stem from a young woman in good health and CMV-seropositive.

V gene TRBV6-5 combines with J gene TRBJ2-1, with 7 bases aligning to TRBD2. The V gene's germline CDR1 is MNHEY and CDR2 SVGAGI. There are 14 residues in the CDR3. V lost 4 bases to trimming and J lost 2 bases; unmatched junction nucleotides: 2. CDR3 nucleotide sequence: TGTGCCAGCAGTTCAAGCGGGGCCTACAATGAGCAGTTCTTC. Amino acids: CASSSSGAYNEQFF.

The chain joins TRBV11-1 to TRBJ2-3; D might be TRBD2 (6 bases). Per germline, CDR1 SGHAT and CDR2 FQDESV (reference sequence). V was trimmed by 1 base and J by 4 bases, leaving 9 bases between them. CDR3 size: 14 residues. The CDR3 DNA reads as TGTGCCAGCAGCTTAGGACTAGAGGCAGATACGCAGTATTTT. This translates into CASSLGLEADTQYF.

The chain uses TRBV5-4 and TRBJ2-3, with 9 nucleotides matching TRBD1. The CDR3 has 14 amino acids. With 5 bases clipped from V and 5 bases from J, the junction kept 6 bases outside the gene matches. Germline CDR1 SGHNT, CDR2 YYREEE (reference sequence). Written as DNA, the CDR3 is TGTGCCAGCAGTAATGGACAGGGGAGAGATACGCAGTATTTT. Translation: CASSNGQGRDTQYF.